The rows below give T cell receptor beta chains drawn from one sample of a study of HIV-infected patients and healthy controls. From the 5' RACE reads, TCRdb called clonotypes with MiXCR, one entry per CDR3 protein. The sample has almost 25,000 distinct CDR3 sequences; roughly 7.9% are singletons. Specimen: blood. The receptor source for this set is an adult in good health. Both conserved end residues are part of each CDR3. Fields, in order: V gene, J gene, clone size, D gene, CDR3 protein, CDR3 DNA. The D gene is left open where the match is weak. Clone sizes are given selectively: once, few, many, or a class where the clone is expanded.

V: TRBV7-2
J: TRBJ2-7
size: few
D: -
CDR3: CASSLDRGEQYF
DNA: TGTGCCAGCAGCTTGGACAGAGGTGAGCAGTACTTC

V: TRBV15
J: TRBJ1-1
size: many
D: -
CDR3: CATSPFELWGSTEAFF
DNA: TGTGCCACCAGCCCCTTCGAATTGTGGGGGAGCACTGAAGCTTTCTTT

V: TRBV19
J: TRBJ1-1
size: few
D: -
CDR3: CASRPGPLEDTEAFF
DNA: TGTGCCAGTAGGCCAGGACCTCTGGAGGACACTGAAGCTTTCTTT

V: TRBV6-5
J: TRBJ2-7
size: many
D: TRBD1
CDR3: CASSYTPGGYYEQYF
DNA: TGTGCCAGCAGTTACACTCCAGGGGGCTATTACGAGCAGTACTTC

V: TRBV25-1
J: TRBJ2-7
size: many
D: TRBD1
CDR3: CASSAPGQGAYEQYF
DNA: TGTGCCAGCAGTGCGCCGGGACAGGGGGCCTACGAGCAGTACTTC

V: TRBV6-5
J: TRBJ1-1
size: many
D: -
CDR3: CASSFRGVLNTEAFF
DNA: TGTGCCAGCAGTTTTCGGGGCGTGTTAAACACTGAAGCTTTCTTT

V: TRBV28
J: TRBJ1-2
size: many
D: -
CDR3: CASSAGIDYGYTF
DNA: TGTGCCAGCAGTGCCGGGATAGACTATGGCTACACCTTC

V: TRBV20-1
J: TRBJ1-6
size: many
D: -
CDR3: CSAREAGNSPLHF
DNA: TGCAGTGCTAGAGAGGCGGGTAATTCACCCCTCCACTTT

V: TRBV5-6
J: TRBJ2-5
size: few
D: -
CDR3: CASSLRNQETQYF
DNA: TGTGCCAGCAGCTTGAGGAACCAAGAGACCCAGTACTTC

V: TRBV10-3
J: TRBJ1-4
size: many
D: -
CDR3: CAIGMGQETEKLFF
DNA: TGTGCCATCGGGATGGGTCAAGAGACAGAAAAACTGTTTTTT

V: TRBV3-1
J: TRBJ1-2
size: -
D: -
CDR3: CASSPQNRDYGYTF
DNA: TGTGCCAGCAGCCCGCAGAACAGGGACTATGGCTACACCTTC

V: TRBV10-2
J: TRBJ2-2
size: few
D: TRBD1
CDR3: CASRPPGTVNTGELFF
DNA: TGCGCCAGCCGCCCACCCGGGACAGTGAACACCGGGGAGCTGTTTTTT

V: TRBV2
J: TRBJ2-3
size: many
D: TRBD1
CDR3: CASSGTGGDTQYF
DNA: TGTGCCAGCAGCGGGACAGGGGGAGATACGCAGTATTTT

V: TRBV6-6
J: TRBJ2-3
size: many
D: TRBD2
CDR3: CASSYLAGGQDTQYF
DNA: TGTGCCAGCAGTTACTTGGCGGGGGGGCAGGATACGCAGTATTTT

V: TRBV5-1
J: TRBJ1-1
size: many
D: -
CDR3: CASRRDRGTEAFF
DNA: TGCGCCAGCAGGAGAGACCGGGGCACTGAAGCTTTCTTT

V: TRBV3-1
J: TRBJ2-3
size: many
D: -
CDR3: CASSQPGETDTQYF
DNA: TGTGCCAGCAGCCAACCGGGGGAAACAGATACGCAGTATTTT

V: TRBV6-2/TRBV6-3
J: TRBJ2-6
size: -
D: -
CDR3: CASSYSRISGANVLTF
DNA: TGTGCCAGCAGTTACTCGAGGATCTCTGGGGCCAACGTCCTGACTTTC

V: TRBV6-2/TRBV6-3
J: TRBJ2-2
size: many
D: TRBD1
CDR3: CASSVYGQGANTGELFF
DNA: TGTGCCAGCAGTGTTTACGGACAGGGGGCGAACACCGGGGAGCTGTTTTTT

V: TRBV9
J: TRBJ1-3
size: many
D: TRBD1
CDR3: CASSAKTGGNSGNTIYF
DNA: TGTGCCAGCAGCGCCAAAACAGGGGGCAACTCTGGAAACACCATATATTTT

V: TRBV30
J: TRBJ2-3
size: -
D: -
CDR3: CAWSVPTVGATDTQYF
DNA: TGTGCCTGGAGTGTCCCTACGGTGGGGGCGACAGATACGCAGTATTTT

V: TRBV5-6
J: TRBJ1-5
size: few
D: -
CDR3: CASSPTPQIDQPQHF
DNA: TGTGCCAGCAGCCCAACCCCCCAGATCGATCAGCCCCAGCATTTT

V: TRBV5-1
J: TRBJ2-2
size: many
D: TRBD1
CDR3: CASSWDSNTGELFF
DNA: TGCGCCAGCAGCTGGGACAGTAACACCGGGGAGCTGTTTTTT

V: TRBV6-6
J: TRBJ2-5
size: many
D: -
CDR3: CASSPNRVGGQETQYF
DNA: TGTGCCAGCAGTCCGAACAGGGTCGGGGGACAAGAGACCCAGTACTTC

V: TRBV5-1
J: TRBJ1-1
size: many
D: -
CDR3: CASSLSSLGRNTEAFF
DNA: TGCGCCAGCAGCTTAAGTTCGCTCGGCCGAAACACTGAAGCTTTCTTT

V: TRBV13
J: TRBJ1-2
size: many
D: -
CDR3: CASSLYGSGYGYTF
DNA: TGTGCCAGCAGCTTATACGGATCCGGCTATGGCTACACCTTC

V: TRBV6-6
J: TRBJ1-6
size: many
D: -
CDR3: CASSYVWGHNSPLHF
DNA: TGTGCCAGCAGTTACGTTTGGGGGCACAATTCACCCCTCCACTTT